This passage covers 26 T cell receptor beta chains from one sample sequenced in a study of cytomegalovirus exposure and HLA in healthy donors. Primers for the PCR totalled 60 Vbeta and 13 Jbeta. Profiled with immunoSEQ multiplex PCR; TCRdb holds only in-frame clones, not every one. The table lists roughly 110,000 clones. Sequenced input: PBMCs. The receptors were gathered from a man aged 25-40 years in good health and CMV-seronegative.

The J gene is TRBJ2-7, the V gene TRBV27; 7 bases line up with TRBD1. V trimming: 3 bases; J trimming: 5 bases; junction bases outside the gene matches: 7. Germline V gene data show CDR1 as MNHEY and CDR2 as SMNVEV (reference sequence). The CDR3 spans 14 residues. The CDR3 DNA reads as TGTGCCAGCAGTTTCCGAGACAGGGCCCACGAGCAGTACTTC. This codes for CASSFRDRAHEQYF.

The rearrangement links TRBV4-1 to TRBJ2-7; unclear D gene. Trimming removed 3 bases at V and 3 bases at J, with 9 bases between. The CDR3 has 13 amino acids. Per the germline V gene, CDR1 is MGHRA and CDR2 is YSYEKL. The CDR3 protein is CASSQGTFYEQYF. CDR3 DNA: TGCGCCAGCAGCCAGGGCACCTTCTACGAGCAGTACTTC.

V and J are TRBV25-1 and TRBJ1-4; the D is unclear. The V end lost 3 bases, the J end lost 8 bases, and 16 bases lay between the germline ends. This CDR3 contains 15 residues. Germline lookup yields CDR1 MGHDK and CDR2 SYGVNS. The CDR3 DNA sequence: TGTGCCAGCAGTGATGATCAGGTGATTCAAGAAAAACTGTTTTTT. Its protein is CASSDDQVIQEKLFF. The whole variable domain, filled in from reference TRBV25-1 and TRBJ1-4, reads EADIYQTPRYLVIGTGKKITLECSQTMGHDKMYWYQQDPGMELHLIHYSYGVNSTEKGDLSSESTVSRIRTEHFPLTLESARPSHTSQYLCASSDDQVIQEKLFFGSGTQLSVL.

The chain has TRBV7-2 and TRBJ2-5; TRBD1 is a possible D gene (5 bases). The ends were cut back, 1 base at V and 5 bases at J, with 11 bases in the middle. This CDR3 region has 14 residues. Germline V gene data show CDR1 as SGHTA and CDR2 as FQGNSA. CDR3 bases: TGTGCCAGCAGCTTAGATTTCAGGGCGGAGACCCAGTACTTC. Its translation: CASSLDFRAETQYF. Full variable domain (rest looked up from reference TRBV7-2 and TRBJ2-5): GAGVSQSPSNKVTEKGKDVELRCDPISGHTALYWYRQSLGQGLEFLIYFQGNSAPDKSGLPSDRFSAERTGGSVSTLTIQRTQQEDSAVYLCASSLDFRAETQYFGPGTRLLVL.

By frequency, this clone is medium-sized. The chain couples TRBV5-1 to TRBJ2-6; 10 positions agree with TRBD2. This CDR3 has 17 residues. After removal of 2 bases from V and 3 bases from J, the junction contained 5 bases not matched to a gene. Germline V gene data show CDR1 as SGHRS and CDR2 as YFSETQ. Here the CDR3 reads CASSFSGGAFGANVLTF. DNA of the CDR3: TGCGCCAGCAGCTTCAGCGGGGGGGCGTTTGGGGCCAACGTCCTGACTTTC.

This sequence joins TRBV2 and TRBJ2-3; 9 bases align to TRBD1. This CDR3 region has 16 residues. V was pared by 6 bases and J by 3 bases, with 10 bases of the junction left unmatched. Germline loops: CDR1 SNHLY, CDR2 FYNNEI. The CDR3 protein is CASSPDRGLRTDTQYF. Written as DNA, the CDR3 is TGTGCCAGCAGCCCGGACAGGGGACTTCGGACAGATACGCAGTATTTT.

V gene TRBV5-1 combines with J gene TRBJ2-7, with D unclear. The CDR3 has 14 residues. The germline gives CDR1 SGHRS, CDR2 YFSETQ. The germline V and J ends were trimmed by 0 bases and 0 bases, with 7 bases remaining between them. The chain's CDR3 is CASSLAYSSYEQYF. The CDR3 DNA reads as TGCGCCAGCAGCTTGGCCTACTCCTCCTACGAGCAGTACTTC. Filled out from reference TRBV5-1 and TRBJ2-7, the complete variable domain reads KAGVTQTPRYLIKTRGQQVTLSCSPISGHRSVSWYQQTPGQGLQFLFEYFSETQRNKGNFPGRFSGRQFSNSRSEMNVSTLELGDSALYLCASSLAYSSYEQYFGPGTRLTVT.

The chain uses TRBV5-1 and TRBJ2-2, with D tentatively TRBD1 (6 bases). CDR3 length: 18 residues. Germline values: CDR1 SGHRS, CDR2 YFSETQ. V was trimmed by 4 bases and J by 0 bases, leaving 19 bases between them. CDR3 DNA: TGCGCCAGCAGCAACGACAGGTGGGGGCCCTCGAACACCGGGGAGCTGTTTTTT. Amino acid sequence: CASSNDRWGPSNTGELFF.

The chain uses TRBV6-1 and TRBJ1-2; 8 positions match TRBD1. The CDR3 is made up of 13 amino acids. V trimming: 11 bases; J trimming: 3 bases; junction bases outside the gene matches: 8. CDR1 and CDR2 (germline): MNHNS, SASEGT. CDR3 in amino acids: CAGQGPLDYGYTF. CDR3 bases: TGTGCCGGACAGGGCCCGCTGGACTATGGCTACACCTTC.

The chain couples TRBV6-4 to TRBJ2-3; 10 bases match TRBD2. V shed 6 bases and J 5 bases; nucleotides not matched to a gene: 5. Germline V lookup: CDR1 MRHNA, CDR2 SNTAGT. The CDR3 length is 14 residues. DNA for the CDR3: TGTGCCAGCAGAAGCGGGGGGGCCGGAGATACGCAGTATTTT. Translation: CASRSGGAGDTQYF.

The rearrangement joins TRBV19 to TRBJ1-2, with 8 bases aligning to TRBD1. The trim removed 5 bases at V and 2 bases at J, leaving 4 bases unmatched. The CDR3 sequence is 14 residues long. Germline V lookup: CDR1 LNHDA, CDR2 SQIVND (reference sequence). The CDR3 protein is CASSGQGRNYGYTF. CDR3 nucleotide sequence: TGTGCCAGTAGTGGACAGGGCCGGAACTATGGCTACACCTTC.

V gene TRBV5-1 combines with J gene TRBJ2-1; the match to TRBD2 covers 12 bases. Trimming cost V 0 bases and J 7 bases; bases outside gene matches: 11. The CDR3 covers 18 residues. Germline V gene sequence: CDR1 SGHRS, CDR2 YFSETQ. CDR3 protein: CASSLAVSLAGGQNEQFF. Written as DNA, the CDR3 is TGCGCCAGCAGCTTGGCCGTCTCCCTAGCGGGGGGGCAAAATGAGCAGTTCTTC.

The chain employs TRBV5-6 and TRBJ1-2, with D unclear. V was trimmed by 4 bases and J by 5 bases, leaving 12 bases between them. The CDR3 consists of 13 residues. CDR1 SGHDT and CDR2 YYEEEE come from the germline V gene. CDR3 bases: TGTGCCAGCAGCCCAGCGGGGATTTATGGCTACACCTTC. This gives the protein CASSPAGIYGYTF.

The V call is TRBV18, the J call TRBJ2-2; 9 positions match TRBD1. With V trimmed by 8 bases and J by 2 bases, 6 bases remained unmatched. The CDR3 runs 15 residues. CDR1 is KGHSH, CDR2 LQKENI, per germline. CDR3 sequence reads: CASTPGQGNTGELFF. The DNA of the CDR3 is TGTGCCAGCACCCCGGGACAGGGAAACACCGGGGAGCTGTTTTTT.

V is TRBV6-5 and J is TRBJ2-1; D is perhaps TRBD1 (5 bases). The CDR3 length is 13 residues. V lost 0 bases and J lost 10, with 10 bases in between. Germline CDR1 is MNHEY and CDR2 is SVGAGI. The CDR3 sequence is CASSYSTRGEQFF. The CDR3 DNA follows: TGTGCCAGCAGTTACTCGACAAGGGGCGAGCAGTTCTTC.

The chain is built from TRBV4-2 and TRBJ1-2, with 7 bases that match TRBD1. The CDR3 length is 14 residues. Germline V gene sequence: CDR1 LGHNA, CDR2 YNFKEQ. J lost 4 bases, V lost 4 bases, and 6 bases had no gene match. The CDR3 loop is CASSRGTDLYGYTF. The CDR3 DNA reads as TGTGCCAGCAGCCGAGGGACAGACCTCTATGGCTACACCTTC.

V and J are TRBV7-2 and TRBJ1-1; TRBD1 aligns across 8 bases. J was trimmed by 5 bases and V by 5 bases; bases with no gene match: 13. Germline values: CDR1 SGHTA, CDR2 FQGNSA. There are 16 residues in the CDR3. CDR3 sequence: CASSPVGRGQGTEAFF. In DNA form, the CDR3 reads TGTGCCAGCAGCCCCGTAGGCAGGGGGCAAGGAACTGAAGCTTTCTTT.

V gene TRBV5-1 combines with J gene TRBJ2-5; 13 nucleotides agree with TRBD2. The ends lost 2 bases at V and 2 bases at J; junction bases unmatched: 6. Germline CDR1 and CDR2: SGHRS and YFSETQ. The CDR3 loop spans 17 amino acids. Here the CDR3 reads CASSFGGLAGEQETQYF. CDR3 nucleotide sequence: TGCGCCAGCAGCTTCGGTGGACTAGCGGGGGAGCAAGAGACCCAGTACTTC.

This chain uses TRBV28 with TRBJ1-6; D remains unclear. The CDR3 runs 15 residues. V was cut by 5 bases and J by 7 bases, with 15 bases left in between. Per germline, CDR1 MDHEN and CDR2 SYDVKM. CDR3 protein: CASSPAPGINSPLHF. Here the CDR3 DNA reads TGTGCCAGCAGTCCAGCGCCGGGAATCAATTCACCCCTCCACTTT.

The rearrangement joins TRBV10-3 to TRBJ1-2, with D unresolved. The germline gives CDR1 ENHRY, CDR2 SYGVKD. This CDR3 has 14 amino acids. Trimming removed 8 bases at V and 6 bases at J, with 19 bases between. The CDR3 bases are TGTGCCATCTTCTCCCAGGTCCATTCACATGGCTACACCTTC. It codes for CAIFSQVHSHGYTF.

This chain joins TRBV6-6 and TRBJ1-3; 8 bases agree with TRBD1. Germline V gene data show CDR1 as MNHNY and CDR2 as SVGAGI (reference sequence). This CDR3 comprises 15 residues. With 4 bases clipped from V and 2 bases from J, the junction kept 4 bases outside the gene matches. The CDR3 DNA reads TGTGCCAGCAGTTCCCAGGGGGCGGCTGGAAACACCATATATTTT. Protein: CASSSQGAAGNTIYF.

The genes are TRBV7-2 and TRBJ2-7, with 7 bases that match TRBD1. The CDR3 extends over 15 amino acids. With 5 bases clipped from V and 5 bases from J, the junction kept 12 bases outside the gene matches. CDR1 is SGHTA and CDR2 is FQGNSA in the germline V gene. CDR3 in amino acids: CASSITPGQFHEQYF. The CDR3 DNA reads as TGTGCCAGCAGCATCACCCCGGGACAGTTCCACGAGCAGTACTTC.

The chain recombines TRBV5-5 with TRBJ2-7, with unresolved D. The CDR3 is 12 amino acids. Trimming took 1 base from V and 2 from J, leaving 4 bases between them. CDR1 and CDR2 (germline): SGHKS, YYEKEE (reference sequence). This CDR3 is CASSLPAYEQYF. The CDR3 bases are TGTGCCAGCAGCTTGCCAGCCTACGAGCAGTACTTC.

This CDR3 reads CASSLAAGLGQPQHF. As DNA, the CDR3 is TGTGCCAGCAGCTTGGCGGCAGGGTTGGGTCAGCCCCAGCATTTT. The V call is TRBV5-6, the J call TRBJ1-5; tentative D call: TRBD1 (5 bases). The germline gives CDR1 SGHDT, CDR2 YYEEEE. CDR3 length: 15 amino acids. The V end was cut by 0 bases, the J end by 6 bases, with 13 bases between.

The V and J genes are TRBV19 and TRBJ2-2, with D perhaps matching TRBD2 (6 bases). V dropped 4 bases and J dropped 6 bases, with 12 bases sitting between them. CDR1 and CDR2 from the germline V gene are LNHDA and SQIVND (reference sequence). The CDR3 covers 14 residues. CDR3 sequence: CASSTGTAPGELFF. In nucleotides, the CDR3 is TGTGCCAGTAGTACCGGGACTGCCCCCGGGGAGCTGTTTTTT.

The gene calls are TRBV28 and TRBJ1-2, with D possibly matching TRBD1 (5 bases). From germline, CDR1 is MDHEN and CDR2 SYDVKM. CDR3 length: 19 amino acids. Trimming pared 1 base from V and 0 bases from J, leaving 21 bases between. CDR3 amino acids: CASSLLSGAYSGPNYGYTF. The CDR3 DNA sequence: TGTGCCAGCAGTTTATTGAGTGGGGCATATTCAGGGCCTAACTATGGCTACACCTTC.